This T cell receptor (beta chain) was sequenced in a study of neurological immune-mediated disorders. Overall study results and limits: The greatest TCR clonal expansion occurred in HTLV-1-associated myelopathy and the least in multiple sclerosis, which fell below healthy controls.

In its sample, this clonotype was seen many times. Antigen specificity is unknown. Template-switch 5'RACE cDNA synthesis added a 10-nucleotide unique molecular identifier. Whenever a sequencing run was performed, it yielded over 180 million TCR-beta sequences from 15-18 subjects. TCRdb itself ran the 5' RACE reads through MiXCR, one entry per CDR3 protein. The data contain about 71,000 distinct CDR3 sequences, roughly 13% of them seen just once; the ten biggest clones take up about 4.6%. The time point is: longitudinal time-point 1 (baseline). PBMCs stored at -80 C, numbering 2 million, were the origin of the unsorted libraries. The CDR3 is 15 amino acids. Between the trimmed V and J ends, which lost 4 bases and 2 bases, there was a span of 14 bases. CDR1 and CDR2 (germline): SGHRS, YFSETQ.

The sequencing sample was made of PBMCs. The TCR comes from a female donor with HTLV-1-associated myelopathy (HAM/TSP). The chain recombines TRBV5-1 with TRBJ2-3, with D perhaps TRBD1 (6 bases). The CDR3 region has the DNA TGCGCCAGCAGCGCCGGGACAATGAACACAGATACGCAGTATTTT. Amino acid sequence: CASSAGTMNTDTQYF.